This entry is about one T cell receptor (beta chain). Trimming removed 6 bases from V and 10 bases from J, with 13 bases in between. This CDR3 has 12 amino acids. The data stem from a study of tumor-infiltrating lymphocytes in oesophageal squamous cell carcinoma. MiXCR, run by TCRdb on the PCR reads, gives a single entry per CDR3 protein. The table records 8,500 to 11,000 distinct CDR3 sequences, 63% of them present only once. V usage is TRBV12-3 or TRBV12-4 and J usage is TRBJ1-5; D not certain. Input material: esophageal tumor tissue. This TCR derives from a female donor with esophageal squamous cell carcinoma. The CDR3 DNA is TGTGCCAGCAGCCTGGGAGAAGGTCCCCAGCATTTT. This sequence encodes CASSLGEGPQHF.